A selection of T cell receptor beta chains follows, all from one sample in a study of Ad26.COV2.S vaccination and SARS-CoV-2 variants. Only in-frame clones appear in the TCRdb table, and some are missing; sequencing was by immunoSEQ multiplex PCR. The sample has some 450,000 clones, about 90% seen once. This sample comprised peripheral blood, obtained in a trial of Ad26.COV2.S vaccine versus placebo. The receptors derive from a person between 18 and 65 years old who received the Ad26.COV2.S COVID-19 vaccine or a placebo. Each CDR3 is given with its conserved first and last residue. A D gene is named only where the DNA matches it firmly. Part of the rows lack a size; the others show once, few, many or a class for expanded clones.

>-|TRBJ1-2|TRBV29-1|-
CSVERDPGGFGYTF
TGCAGCGTTGAAAGGGATCCGGGTGGATTCGGCTACACCTTC
>-|TRBJ1-2|TRBV4-3|TRBD1
CASSQDRTGGTYGYTF
TGCGCCAGCAGCCAAGATCGGACAGGGGGTACCTATGGCTACACCTTC
>once|TRBJ1-3|TRBV15|-
CATSRDRWGSGNTIYF
TGTGCCACCAGCAGAGATAGATGGGGTTCTGGAAACACCATATATTTT
>-|TRBJ2-1|TRBV14|TRBD2
CASSQVLALAGNKFSYNEQFF
TGTGCCAGCAGCCAAGTCCTAGCACTAGCGGGAAACAAATTCTCCTACAATGAGCAGTTCTTC
>-|TRBJ1-4|TRBV19|-
CASKLTAANEKLFF
TGTGCCAGTAAACTGACCGCAGCTAATGAAAAACTGTTTTTT
>-|TRBJ2-5|TRBV7-6|TRBD2
CASSARLAGVQETQYF
TGTGCCAGCAGCGCCCGACTAGCGGGAGTCCAAGAGACCCAGTACTTC
>-|TRBJ1-4|TRBV7-9|-
CASSRKTGTHIEGNEKLFF
TGTGCCAGCAGCCGAAAAACCGGGACACACATAGAGGGTAATGAAAAACTGTTTTTT
>once|TRBJ2-5|TRBV6-5|-
CATTTGETQYF
TGTGCCACCACGACTGGAGAGACCCAGTACTTC
>-|TRBJ2-5|TRBV5-1|-
CASSLDLRRGETQYF
TGCGCCAGCAGCTTGGACTTGCGGAGAGGGGAGACCCAGTACTTC
>-|TRBJ2-7|TRBV5-8|-
CASSLIEEQYF
TGTGCCAGCAGCTTGATCGAGGAGCAGTACTTC
>-|TRBJ2-7|TRBV13|-
CASSLEGSDEQYF
TGTGCCAGCAGCTTAGAAGGGAGCGACGAGCAGTACTTC
>few|TRBJ2-5|TRBV29-1|-
CSVFRAAETQYF
TGCAGCGTTTTCCGGGCAGCTGAGACCCAGTACTTC
>-|TRBJ2-3|TRBV11-3|TRBD2
CASSAGLVTDTQYF
TGTGCCAGCAGCGCCGGACTAGTCACAGATACGCAGTATTTT
>-|TRBJ2-5|TRBV5-5|-
CASSLVSDQETQYF
TGTGCCAGCAGCTTGGTGTCCGATCAAGAGACCCAGTACTTC
>-|TRBJ2-7|TRBV5-6|-
CASSATGAGSYEQYF
TGTGCCAGCAGCGCGACTGGGGCAGGCTCCTACGAGCAGTACTTC
>-|TRBJ2-7|TRBV6-5|-
CASKRDPSYEQYF
TGTGCCAGCAAAAGGGACCCATCCTACGAGCAGTACTTC
>-|TRBJ2-7|TRBV5-4|-
CASSRGSGSDTYEQYF
TGTGCCAGCAGCAGAGGAAGTGGGAGCGATACCTACGAGCAGTACTTC
>-|TRBJ2-1|TRBV24-1|-
CATGDPSSYNEQFF
TGTGCCACCGGGGACCCGAGCTCCTACAATGAGCAGTTCTTC
>once|TRBJ2-7|TRBV19|TRBD2
CASSTRGFASGSDYEQYF
TGTGCCAGTAGTACCCGGGGGTTTGCTAGCGGGAGCGACTACGAGCAGTACTTC
>few|TRBJ2-7|TRBV28|-
CASNRGRLEQYF
TGTGCCAGCAATAGGGGACGCCTCGAGCAGTACTTC
>once|TRBJ2-1|TRBV20-1|-
CSASHRTTHNEQFF
TGCAGTGCTAGTCACCGGACTACCCACAATGAGCAGTTCTTC
>-|TRBJ1-1|TRBV2|-
CASSLRENTEAFF
TGTGCCAGCAGTCTCAGGGAAAACACTGAAGCTTTCTTT
>-|TRBJ1-4|TRBV2|TRBD1
CASSTGQATNEKLFF
TGTGCCAGCAGTACTGGACAGGCAACTAATGAAAAACTGTTTTTT
>-|TRBJ1-1|TRBV18|TRBD1
CASSPGSGGTEAFF
TGTGCCAGCTCACCCGGGTCAGGGGGAACTGAAGCTTTCTTT
>-|TRBJ2-1|TRBV5-1|TRBD2
CASSSGLTGTSGTSYEQFF
TGCGCCAGCAGCTCCGGACTTACCGGGACTAGCGGGACCTCCTATGAGCAGTTCTTC
>-|TRBJ2-5|TRBV28|TRBD1
CASNSGQGTGETQYF
TGTGCCAGCAACTCGGGACAGGGTACAGGAGAGACCCAGTACTTC
>once|TRBJ2-1|TRBV19|-
CASAYSRTSYEQFF
TGTGCCAGTGCCTATAGTAGGACCTCCTATGAGCAGTTCTTC
>-|TRBJ2-2|TRBV28|-
CASSLETWNTGELFF
TGTGCCAGCAGTTTGGAGACATGGAACACCGGGGAGCTGTTTTTT
>-|TRBJ2-5|TRBV28|-
CASSSGRRAPQETQYF
TGTGCCAGCAGTTCGGGGCGGAGGGCCCCCCAAGAGACCCAGTACTTC
>-|TRBJ2-7|TRBV29-1|-
CSVLVSYEQYF
TGCAGCGTTTTGGTTTCCTACGAGCAGTACTTC
>-|TRBJ2-2|TRBV29-1|-
CSVTRRGANTGELFF
TGCAGCGTGACTAGAAGAGGGGCGAACACCGGGGAGCTGTTTTTT
>-|TRBJ2-7|TRBV6-2/TRBV6-3|TRBD2
CASSYSTAGGPWEQYF
TGTGCCAGCAGTTACTCGACCGCGGGAGGGCCATGGGAGCAGTACTTC
>-|TRBJ2-1|TRBV6-2/TRBV6-3|-
CASSTYGGGGYNEQFF
TGTGCCAGCAGCACTTACGGAGGGGGAGGTTATAATGAGCAGTTCTTC
>-|TRBJ2-2|TRBV19|-
CASSQGGRLPAGKRTF
TGTGCCAGTAGTCAGGGGGGAAGGTTACCAGCGGGAAAAAGGACTTTT
>-|TRBJ2-5|TRBV28|-
CASSLSVGQETQYF
TGTGCCAGCAGCCTGTCGGTAGGCCAAGAGACCCAGTACTTC
>-|TRBJ2-7|TRBV19|TRBD1
CASRAGTGPYEQYF
TGTGCCAGTAGGGCCGGGACAGGGCCTTACGAGCAGTACTTC
>-|TRBJ2-5|TRBV3-1/TRBV3-2|-
CASSQAGVGETQYF
TGTGCCAGCAGCCAAGCCGGGGTTGGAGAGACCCAGTACTTC
>-|TRBJ2-5|TRBV7-9|-
CASSPRMWASGETQYF
TGTGCCAGCAGCCCCAGGATGTGGGCTTCAGGGGAGACCCAGTACTTC
>once|TRBJ1-2|TRBV20-1|-
CSASGQNYGYTF
TGCAGTGCTAGTGGGCAGAACTATGGCTACACCTTC
>-|TRBJ2-7|TRBV4-2|-
CASSQEITITYEQYF
TGTGCCAGCAGCCAAGAAATAACTATTACATACGAGCAGTACTTC
>-|TRBJ2-2|TRBV10-3|TRBD1
CAVRDREDTGELFF
TGTGCCGTCCGGGACAGGGAGGACACCGGGGAGCTGTTTTTT
>-|TRBJ2-1|TRBV10-3|-
CAIRTGNEQFF
TGTGCCATCAGGACGGGCAATGAGCAGTTCTTC